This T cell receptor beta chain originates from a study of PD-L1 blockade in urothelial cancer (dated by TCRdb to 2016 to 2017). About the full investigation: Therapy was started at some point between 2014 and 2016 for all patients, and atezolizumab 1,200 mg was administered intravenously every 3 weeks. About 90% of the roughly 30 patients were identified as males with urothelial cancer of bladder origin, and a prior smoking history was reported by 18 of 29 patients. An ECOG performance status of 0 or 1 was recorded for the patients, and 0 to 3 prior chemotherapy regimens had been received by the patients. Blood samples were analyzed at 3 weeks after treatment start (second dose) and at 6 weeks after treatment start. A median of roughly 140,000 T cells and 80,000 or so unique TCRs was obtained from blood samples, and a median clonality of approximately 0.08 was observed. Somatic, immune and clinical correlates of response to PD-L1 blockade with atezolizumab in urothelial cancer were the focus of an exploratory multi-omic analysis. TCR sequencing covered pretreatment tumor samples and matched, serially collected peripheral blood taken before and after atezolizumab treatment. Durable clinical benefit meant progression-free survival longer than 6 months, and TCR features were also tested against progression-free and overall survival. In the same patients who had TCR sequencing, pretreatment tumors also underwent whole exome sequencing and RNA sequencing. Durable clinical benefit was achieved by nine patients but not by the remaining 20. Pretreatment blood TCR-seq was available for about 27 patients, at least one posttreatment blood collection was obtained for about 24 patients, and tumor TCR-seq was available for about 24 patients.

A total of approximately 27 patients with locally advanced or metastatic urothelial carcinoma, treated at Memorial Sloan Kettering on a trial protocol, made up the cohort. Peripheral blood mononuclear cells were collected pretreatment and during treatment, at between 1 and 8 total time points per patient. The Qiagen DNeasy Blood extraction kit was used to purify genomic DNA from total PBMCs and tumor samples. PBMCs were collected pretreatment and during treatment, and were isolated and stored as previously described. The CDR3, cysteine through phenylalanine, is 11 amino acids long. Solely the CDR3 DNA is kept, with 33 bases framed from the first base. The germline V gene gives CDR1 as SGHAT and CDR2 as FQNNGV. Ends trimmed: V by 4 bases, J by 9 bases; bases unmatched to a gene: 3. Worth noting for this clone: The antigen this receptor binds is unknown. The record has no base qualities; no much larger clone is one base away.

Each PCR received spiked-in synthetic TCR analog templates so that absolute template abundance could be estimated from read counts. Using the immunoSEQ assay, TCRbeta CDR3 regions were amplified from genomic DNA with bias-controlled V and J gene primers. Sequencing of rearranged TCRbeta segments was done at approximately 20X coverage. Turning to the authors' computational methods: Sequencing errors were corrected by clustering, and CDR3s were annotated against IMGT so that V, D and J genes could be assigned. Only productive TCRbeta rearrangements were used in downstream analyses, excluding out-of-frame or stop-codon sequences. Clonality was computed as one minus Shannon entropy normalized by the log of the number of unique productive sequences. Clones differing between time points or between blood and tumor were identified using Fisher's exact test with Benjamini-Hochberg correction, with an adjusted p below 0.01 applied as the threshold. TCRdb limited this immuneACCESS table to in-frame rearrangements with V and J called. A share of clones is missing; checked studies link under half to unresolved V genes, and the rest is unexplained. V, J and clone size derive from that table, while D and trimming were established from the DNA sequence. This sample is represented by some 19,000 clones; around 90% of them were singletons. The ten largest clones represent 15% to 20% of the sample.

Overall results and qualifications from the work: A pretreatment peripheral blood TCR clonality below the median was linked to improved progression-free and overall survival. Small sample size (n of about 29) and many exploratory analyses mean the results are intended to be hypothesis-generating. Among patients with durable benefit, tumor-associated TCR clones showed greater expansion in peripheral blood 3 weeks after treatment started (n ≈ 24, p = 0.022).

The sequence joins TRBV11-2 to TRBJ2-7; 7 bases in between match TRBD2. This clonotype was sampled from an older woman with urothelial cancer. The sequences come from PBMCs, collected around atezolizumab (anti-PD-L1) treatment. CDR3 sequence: CASSSGRGQYF. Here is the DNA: TGTGCCAGCAGCTCGGGGAGGGGGCAGTACTTC. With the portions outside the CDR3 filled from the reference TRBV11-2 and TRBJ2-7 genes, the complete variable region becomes EAGVAQSPRYKIIEKRQSVAFWCNPISGHATLYWYQQILGQGPKLLIQFQNNGVVDDSQLPKDRFSAERLKGVDSTLKIQPAKLEDSAVYLCASSSGRGQYFGPGTRLTVT.